These 7 T cell receptor beta chains were sequenced from one sample in a study of blood T cells in healthy people across ages. Primers used in a second PCR of about 7 to 11 cycles were a sample-barcoded 5' primer and a J-beta primer mix. TCRdb itself ran the 5' RACE reads through MiXCR, one entry per CDR3 protein. The table records under 2,000,000 distinct CDR3 sequences, 40% to 55% of them present only once. The specimen was blood. These receptors originate from a woman aged 40 to 50 in good health.

This clonotype was observed a handful of times. The V and J genes are TRBV7-2 and TRBJ2-5, with D tentatively TRBD1 (6 bases). The CDR3 loop spans 15 amino acids. Germline assignment: CDR1 SGHTA and CDR2 FQGNSA. V was pared by 2 bases and J by 5 bases, with 15 bases between. The CDR3 region is CASSLFPGAMETQYF. CDR3 sequence (DNA): TGTGCCAGCAGCTTATTTCCAGGGGCGATGGAGACCCAGTACTTC. Full variable domain (outside the CDR3, taken from reference TRBV7-2 and TRBJ2-5): GAGVSQSPSNKVTEKGKDVELRCDPISGHTALYWYRQSLGQGLEFLIYFQGNSAPDKSGLPSDRFSAERTGGSVSTLTIQRTQQEDSAVYLCASSLFPGAMETQYFGPGTRLLVL.

This clonotype showed up just a few times. The CDR3 nucleotides are TGCGCCAGCAGCCAAGTCCCGGGGGGGCGAGAGCAGTTCTTC. Translating it yields CASSQVPGGREQFF. V gene TRBV4-1 combines with J gene TRBJ2-1; 8 bases line up with TRBD2. Germline CDR1 reads MGHRA; CDR2 reads YSYEKL. The CDR3 is 14 residues long. The V segment lost 1 base and the J segment 10 bases; nucleotides outside the gene matches: 6.

This clonotype occurred a few times. The rearrangement links TRBV9 to TRBJ2-6; D remains unclear. CDR3 length: 14 residues. With 6 bases removed from V and 4 bases from J, the gap between germline ends came to 11 bases. Germline lookup yields CDR1 SGDLS and CDR2 YYNGEE. The CDR3 coding sequence is TGTGCCAGCACGGATAATTCCGGGGCCAACGTCCTGACTTTC. The encoded protein is CASTDNSGANVLTF.

For the CDR3, the DNA is TGCGCCAGCAGCTCCCGGACGGACTTGGGTGGCTACACCTTC. Residues: CASSSRTDLGGYTF. The chain carries TRBV5-1 and TRBJ1-2; D is unresolved. Trimming cost V 3 bases and J 7 bases, with 16 bases left between them. CDR3 size: 14 residues. From germline, CDR1 is SGHRS and CDR2 YFSETQ.

This clonotype was picked up one time. The chain links TRBV4-2 to TRBJ1-2, with D uncertain. This CDR3 is 16 amino acids long. Trimming pared 0 bases from V and 4 bases from J, leaving 15 bases between. From germline, CDR1 is LGHNA and CDR2 YNFKEQ. CDR3 DNA sequence: TGTGCCAGCAGCCAAGATCCGCCAGAAGGTGGCTATGGCTACACCTTC. Its protein product is CASSQDPPEGGYGYTF.

This rearrangement joins TRBV5-1 to TRBJ2-7, with D tentatively TRBD1 or TRBD2 (5 bases each). The CDR3 covers 16 residues. V was cut by 0 bases and J by 3 bases, with 16 bases left in between. Germline assignment: CDR1 SGHRS and CDR2 YFSETQ. The CDR3 coding sequence is TGCGCCAGCAGCTTGGCCGTAGGGACCATAAACTACGAGCAGTACTTC. Encoded protein: CASSLAVGTINYEQYF.

This clonotype showed up just a few times. The CDR3 protein is CASSERLAGGLFSEQYF. The CDR3 DNA sequence: TGTGCCAGCAGTGAAAGACTAGCGGGCGGTCTTTTTTCCGAGCAGTACTTC. This chain uses TRBV6-1 with TRBJ2-7; 10 positions agree with TRBD2. CDR3 size: 17 residues. The germline V gene has CDR1 MNHNS and CDR2 SASEGT. With 2 bases clipped from V and 6 bases from J, the junction kept 13 bases outside the gene matches.